The 28 T cell receptor beta chains below come from one sample, sequenced in a study of cytotoxic CD8 clonotypes in ibrutinib-treated CLL. TCRdb's table, derived via immunoSEQ multiplex PCR, lists solely in-frame clones and lacks some. This sample has fewer than 55,000 clones, with roughly three fifths found just once. This specimen was PBMCs, taken after 24 months of ibrutinib treatment. Receptors were obtained from a human donor with chronic lymphocytic leukemia.

The chain employs TRBV19 and TRBJ2-5; 10 bases align to TRBD1. V lost 5 bases to trimming and J lost 9 bases; unmatched junction nucleotides: 9. Germline assignment: CDR1 LNHDA and CDR2 SQIVND (reference sequence). This CDR3 comprises 14 residues. The CDR3 DNA reads as TGTGCCAGTAGTGAAGACCGGGACAGGGGATCCCAGTACTTC. Translating gives CASSEDRDRGSQYF.

In its sample, this clone was seen many times. The gene calls are TRBV11-2 and TRBJ1-2, with 12 bases lining up with TRBD1. Germline V gene sequence: CDR1 SGHAT, CDR2 FQNNGV. This CDR3 is 13 amino acids long. Trimming at V came to 4 bases and at J to 8 bases, leaving 2 bases not matched to a gene. As DNA, the CDR3 is TGTGCCAGCAGCTGGGACAGGGGGCAAGGCTACACCTTC. Protein product: CASSWDRGQGYTF.

This clone was seen many times. One end of the junction fails to match germline, which may point to a read error. Other DNA sequences in this specimen translate into the identical CDR3. The chain has TRBV4-1 and TRBJ1-5, with D maybe TRBD1 (5 bases). Looked up from germline, CDR1 is MGHRA and CDR2 is YSYEKL. This CDR3 spans 15 amino acids. The CDR3 spells CASSQDGQGGQPQHF. The CDR3 DNA is TGTGCCAGCAGCCAAGATGGCCAGGGCGGTCAGCCCCAGCATTTT.

The chain combines TRBV29-1 with TRBJ1-6; 10 bases fit TRBD1. The CDR3 contains 14 residues. Trimming removed 5 bases from V and 6 bases from J; junction bases left unmatched: 4. Germline V gene data show CDR1 as SQVTM and CDR2 as ANQGSEA. The CDR3 bases are TGCAGCGTTCGGACAGGGGGGGTTAATTCACCCCTCCACTTT. Amino acids: CSVRTGGVNSPLHF. Drawing the rest from reference TRBV29-1 and TRBJ1-6, the complete variable domain is SAVISQKPSRDICQRGTSLTIQCQVDSQVTMMFWYRQQPGQSLTLIATANQGSEATYESGFVIDKFPISRPNLTFSTLTVSNMSPEDSSIYLCSVRTGGVNSPLHFGNGTRLTVT.

The genes are TRBV4-1 and TRBJ1-5; 8 bases line up with TRBD1. The CDR3 has 18 amino acids. Germline lookup yields CDR1 MGHRA and CDR2 YSYEKL. Germline trimming cut 0 bases from V and 2 bases from J; bases unmatched to any gene: 9. The CDR3 region is CASSQDRQGAYGNQPQHF. The DNA of the CDR3 is TGCGCCAGCAGCCAAGATCGGCAGGGGGCTTACGGCAATCAGCCCCAGCATTTT.

This sequence joins TRBV7-8 and TRBJ2-2, with 8 bases matching TRBD2. The CDR3 has 17 residues. Per germline, CDR1 SGHVS and CDR2 FQNEAQ. Trimming at V came to 0 bases and at J to 6 bases, leaving 9 bases not matched to a gene. CDR3 sequence reads: CASSLASRLAGAGELFF. CDR3 coding DNA: TGTGCCAGCAGCTTAGCGTCCCGGCTAGCGGGCGCCGGGGAGCTGTTTTTT. Variable domain in full (rest from reference TRBV7-8 and TRBJ2-2): GAGVSQSPRYKVAKRGQDVALRCDPISGHVSLFWYQQALGQGPEFLTYFQNEAQLDKSGLPSDRFFAERPEGSVSTLKIQRTQQEDSAVYLCASSLASRLAGAGELFFGEGSRLTVL.

V usage is TRBV29-1 and J usage is TRBJ1-5; 9 bases match TRBD1. CDR1 is SQVTM and CDR2 is ANQGSEA in the germline V gene. The CDR3 extends over 15 amino acids. Trimming removed 4 bases from V and 2 bases from J; junction bases left unmatched: 6. The CDR3 loop reads CSVAQGAERNQPQHF. In DNA, the CDR3 is TGCAGCGTTGCACAGGGGGCGGAACGCAATCAGCCCCAGCATTTT. Using reference TRBV29-1 and TRBJ1-5 for the parts outside the CDR3, the full variable domain is SAVISQKPSRDICQRGTSLTIQCQVDSQVTMMFWYRQQPGQSLTLIATANQGSEATYESGFVIDKFPISRPNLTFSTLTVSNMSPEDSSIYLCSVAQGAERNQPQHFGDGTRLSIL.

This clone was observed at least ten times. The rearrangement links TRBV20-1 to TRBJ2-2; the match to TRBD2 covers 9 bases. The junction had 7 bases not matched to a gene; V was cut back by 7 bases and J by 13 bases. In germline, CDR1 is DFQATT, CDR2 SNEGSKA (reference sequence). This CDR3 is 11 amino acids long. The CDR3 nucleotides are TGCAGTGTCTCGCGGGGGGGCCGGCTGTTTTTT. Protein sequence: CSVSRGGRLFF.

The V gene is TRBV7-6, the J gene TRBJ2-5; TRBD1 agrees at 9 bases. This CDR3 has 17 residues. Per the germline V gene, CDR1 is SGHVS and CDR2 is FNYEAQ. V trimming: 1 base; J trimming: 5 bases; junction bases outside the gene matches: 11. CDR3 DNA: TGTGCCAGCAGCTTAGGGGTAGGGGACAGGGCTTTGGAGACCCAGTACTTC. Its translation: CASSLGVGDRALETQYF.

This clone was seen only a few times. This chain connects TRBV15 to TRBJ2-5; TRBD1 aligns across 8 bases. Germline V gene sequence: CDR1 LNHNV, CDR2 YYDKDF (reference sequence). The junction had 2 bases not matched to a gene; V was cut back by 1 base and J by 4 bases. The CDR3 totals 14 residues. The CDR3 loop reads CATSRVDRGETQYF. CDR3 nucleotides: TGTGCCACCAGCAGAGTTGACAGGGGAGAGACCCAGTACTTC.

This clone was picked up a small number of times. The rearrangement uses TRBV6-6 and TRBJ1-5; 12 bases line up with TRBD1. V lost 5 bases and J lost 5; bases outside the gene matches: 4. CDR3 length: 15 residues. Germline V gene sequence: CDR1 MNHNY, CDR2 SVGAGI (reference sequence). CDR3 nucleotides: TGTGCCAGCAGTGGGGGGACAGGGGGCTATCAGCCCCAGCATTTT. Translating it yields CASSGGTGGYQPQHF.

The J gene is TRBJ2-1, the V gene TRBV19; tentatively, D is TRBD2 (5 bases). V was trimmed by 8 bases and J by 15 bases, leaving 17 bases between them. Germline CDR1 LNHDA, CDR2 SQIVND (reference sequence). This CDR3 region has 11 residues. The CDR3 spells CASSEGQRTFF. DNA of the CDR3: TGTGCCAGTTCCGAGGGCCAGAGGACGTTCTTC.

J is TRBJ1-1 and V is TRBV19, with D possibly being TRBD1 (5 bases). Trimming shortened V by 1 base and J by 9 bases, and 18 bases separated the two germline ends. CDR3 length: 15 amino acids. CDR1 LNHDA and CDR2 SQIVND come from the germline V gene (reference sequence). The CDR3 DNA is TGTGCCAGTAGTATAGTCGGATCGGGGGGTGTAAAAGCTTTCTTT. Residues: CASSIVGSGGVKAFF.

V and J are TRBV6-5 and TRBJ2-1; 11 nucleotides line up with TRBD2. Germline V gives CDR1 MNHEY, CDR2 SVGAGI. The CDR3 spans 13 residues. Losses at the gene ends were 6 bases for V and 7 bases for J; bases not matched to a gene: 2. CDR3 nucleotide sequence: TGTGCCAGCAGGGTAGCGGGGGGGAATGAGCAGTTCTTC. Translation: CASRVAGGNEQFF.

This clone was counted a few times. The J gene is TRBJ2-7, the V gene TRBV6-1, with 7 bases matching TRBD2. From germline, CDR1 is MNHNS and CDR2 SASEGT. V was clipped by 6 bases and J by 1 base; unmatched bases: 3. The CDR3 sequence is 13 residues long. This chain's CDR3 is CASRSSGSYEQYF. CDR3 DNA sequence: TGTGCCAGCAGATCTAGCGGATCCTACGAGCAGTACTTC.

This clone was recorded a few times. CDR3 protein: CASSLTTGGYVTQYF. CDR3 coding DNA: TGTGCCAGCAGCTTGACGACAGGGGGATATGTGACCCAGTACTTC. The chain couples TRBV5-6 to TRBJ2-5, with TRBD1 matching 9 bases. Germline V lookup: CDR1 SGHDT, CDR2 YYEEEE. V was clipped by 1 base and J by 7 bases; unmatched bases: 8. CDR3 length equals 15 residues.

This chain links TRBV6-1 with TRBJ1-2; tentatively, D is TRBD1 (5 bases). Germline lookup yields CDR1 MNHNS and CDR2 SASEGT. Trimming removed 4 bases at V and 0 bases at J, with 9 bases between. The CDR3 runs to 14 residues. The CDR3 is CASSGQTANYGYTF. CDR3 DNA sequence: TGTGCCAGCAGTGGACAGACAGCTAACTATGGCTACACCTTC.

There are a few counts of this clone. The chain carries TRBV18 and TRBJ2-7; D remains unclear. The CDR3 is 12 amino acids. CDR1 KGHSH and CDR2 LQKENI come from the germline V gene. V was trimmed by 1 base and J by 5 bases, leaving 6 bases between them. This CDR3 is CASSPLGNEQYF. In DNA form, the CDR3 reads TGTGCCAGCTCACCACTGGGGAACGAGCAGTACTTC.

This clone was counted between two and nine times. V is TRBV7-9 and J is TRBJ2-3; D uncertain. This CDR3 is 12 amino acids long. V lost 1 base, J lost 4 bases, and 3 bases lay in between. Germline V gives CDR1 SEHNR, CDR2 FQNEAQ (reference sequence). The DNA of the CDR3 is TGTGCCAGCAGCTTAGAGGCAGATACGCAGTATTTT. Its translation is CASSLEADTQYF.

This clone was counted only a few times. The chain uses TRBV10-2 and TRBJ2-6; no clear D gene. Germline V CDR1 and CDR2: WSHSY, SAAADI. Between the trimmed V and J ends, which lost 2 bases and 4 bases, there was a span of 12 bases. This CDR3 has 16 amino acids. Here the CDR3 DNA reads TGCGCCAGCAGTGAGGACCGTGCTCTGGGGGCCAACGTCCTGACTTTC. Protein sequence: CASSEDRALGANVLTF.

CDR3 in DNA: TGTGCCAGCAAGGGGACACTCAGCTCCTACGAGCAGTACTTC. This codes for CASKGTLSSYEQYF. The J gene is TRBJ2-7, the V gene TRBV6-5, with a weak D call TRBD1 (6 bases). V gave up 7 bases and J gave up 0 bases, with 13 bases separating them. Germline V lookup: CDR1 MNHEY, CDR2 SVGAGI. The CDR3 totals 14 residues.

V is TRBV5-1 and J is TRBJ1-5; 7 bases agree with TRBD1. Germline V gene data show CDR1 as SGHRS and CDR2 as YFSETQ. CDR3 length: 13 amino acids. V dropped 4 bases and J dropped 13; count of bases not matched to a gene: 11. The CDR3 coding sequence is TGCGCCAGCAGCCTCCTGGGACAGTCAGATCAGCATTTT. This translates into CASSLLGQSDQHF. The variable domain in full, with the rest retrieved from reference TRBV5-1 and TRBJ1-5, is KAGVTQTPRYLIKTRGQQVTLSCSPISGHRSVSWYQQTPGQGLQFLFEYFSETQRNKGNFPGRFSGRQFSNSRSEMNVSTLELGDSALYLCASSLLGQSDQHFGDGTRLSIL.

This clone was counted between two and nine times. The rearrangement joins TRBV5-1 to TRBJ2-7; TRBD1 matches at 10 bases. From germline, CDR1 is SGHRS and CDR2 YFSETQ. V lost 4 bases to trimming and J lost 6 bases; unmatched junction nucleotides: 7. The CDR3 has 14 residues. CDR3 region: CASSRGTGEGEQYF. The CDR3 DNA is TGCGCCAGCAGCCGTGGGACAGGGGAGGGCGAGCAGTACTTC.

The V call is TRBV6-5, the J call TRBJ1-6; D is uncertain. The CDR3 covers 14 residues. Germline assignment: CDR1 MNHEY and CDR2 SVGAGI. V lost 8 bases, J lost 9 bases, and 17 bases lay in between. The DNA of the CDR3 is TGTGCCAGCCTCGGGAGGGCCGGATTTTCACCCCTCCACTTT. The encoded protein is CASLGRAGFSPLHF.

V is TRBV5-1 and J is TRBJ2-1; 8 bases fit TRBD2. The V segment lost 4 bases and the J segment 4 bases; nucleotides outside the gene matches: 7. Germline V CDR1 and CDR2: SGHRS, YFSETQ. The CDR3 covers 15 residues. CDR3 sequence: CASSPRSGGYNEQFF. The CDR3 DNA reads as TGCGCCAGCAGCCCGCGGTCGGGGGGGTACAATGAGCAGTTCTTC.

This clone was counted between two and nine times. This chain links TRBV2 with TRBJ2-3; D unresolved. This CDR3 has 13 amino acids. V was shortened by 3 bases and J by 2 bases, with 6 bases between the two germline ends. Germline CDR1 and CDR2: SNHLY and FYNNEI. The CDR3 reads CASSDGSTDTQYF. The CDR3 DNA follows: TGTGCCAGCAGTGACGGGTCCACAGATACGCAGTATTTT.

The table lists this clone with a count of one. Compared with germline, one end of the junction differs, possibly owing to a read error. The gene calls are TRBV2 and TRBJ2-7; 7 nucleotides agree with TRBD2. Germline V CDR1 and CDR2: SNHLY, FYNNEI. CDR3 length: 13 residues. CDR3 nucleotide sequence: TGTGCCAGCAGCGAATGGGGGGGGTCACGGAAAAACTTC. It codes for CASSEWGGSRKNF.

The chain is built from TRBV19 and TRBJ1-1, with a tentative D call TRBD1 (6 bases). Trimming cost V 3 bases and J 1 base, with 15 bases left between them. The CDR3 spans 16 residues. Germline CDR1 and CDR2: LNHDA and SQIVND (reference sequence). For the CDR3, the DNA is TGTGCCAGTAGTATCTTGGGGCCACAGGGGAACACTGAAGCTTTCTTT. As protein: CASSILGPQGNTEAFF.